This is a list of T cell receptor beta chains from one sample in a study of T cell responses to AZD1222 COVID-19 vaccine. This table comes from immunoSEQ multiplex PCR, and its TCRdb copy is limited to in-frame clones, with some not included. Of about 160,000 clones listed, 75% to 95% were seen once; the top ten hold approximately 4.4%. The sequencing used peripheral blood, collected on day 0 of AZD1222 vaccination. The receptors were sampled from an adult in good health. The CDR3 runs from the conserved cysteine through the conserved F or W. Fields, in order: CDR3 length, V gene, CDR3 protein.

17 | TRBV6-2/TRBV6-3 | CASSYGDRGHSTGELFF
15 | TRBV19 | CASSPSGRAGNEQFF
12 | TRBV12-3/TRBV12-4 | CASSLATGELFF
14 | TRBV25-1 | CASSISGGGETQYF
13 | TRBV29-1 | CSVGRSPQETQYF
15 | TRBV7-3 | CASSLAGVDTDTQYF
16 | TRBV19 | CASTIGGTSGWGEQFF
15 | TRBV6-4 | CASSYGLAGVDEQFF
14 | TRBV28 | CASSLWQGRQPQHF
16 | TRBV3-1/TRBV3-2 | CASRPGPASGSYEQYF
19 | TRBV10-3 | CAISESPLTGLATNEKLFF
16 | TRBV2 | CASSEGGRMDYQPQHF
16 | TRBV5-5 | CASSFTGRSSYNEQFF
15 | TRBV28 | CASRVGPGGNQPQHF
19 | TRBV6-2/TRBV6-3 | CASSSERFVLLVAKNIQYF
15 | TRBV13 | CASSSGTSGRYEQYF
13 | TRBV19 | CASRFSGANVLTF
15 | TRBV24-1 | CATSDSPGGNYGYTF
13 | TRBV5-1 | CASSLEGASPQHF
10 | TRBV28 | CASLGNEQYF
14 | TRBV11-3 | CASSLRDGGEKLFF
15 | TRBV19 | CASSPLRGANEKLFF
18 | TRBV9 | CASSANRGLSSGANVLTF
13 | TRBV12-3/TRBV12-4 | CASSLGGGTEAFF
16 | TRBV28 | CASSPSAAPQRNTIYF
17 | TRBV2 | CASSEAGTGSGVYGYTF
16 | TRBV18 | CASSPPLAGADDVQFF
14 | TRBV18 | CASSSGTAEYEQYF
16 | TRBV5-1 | CASSWTGGGVGETQYF
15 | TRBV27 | CASSDPERGRETQYF
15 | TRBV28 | CASRNLGGYSYEQYF
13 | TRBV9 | CASSLDLYNEQFF
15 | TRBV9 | CASSAPGSGRAEQFF
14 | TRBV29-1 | CSVALASGGRTQYF
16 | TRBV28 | CASSDPWDTGPYEQYF
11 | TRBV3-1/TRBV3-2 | CASSHGMGAFF